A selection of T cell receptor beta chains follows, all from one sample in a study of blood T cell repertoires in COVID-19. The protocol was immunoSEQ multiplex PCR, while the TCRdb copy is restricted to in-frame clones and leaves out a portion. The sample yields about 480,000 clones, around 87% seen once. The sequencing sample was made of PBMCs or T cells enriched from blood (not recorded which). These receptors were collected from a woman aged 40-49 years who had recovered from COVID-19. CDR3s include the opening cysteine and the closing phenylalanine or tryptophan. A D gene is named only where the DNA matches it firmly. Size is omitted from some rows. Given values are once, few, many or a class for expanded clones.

CDR3: CASSQLAVKAKNIQYF
DNA: TGTGCCAGCAGTCAACTAGCGGTTAAAGCCAAAAACATTCAGTACTTC
size: -
D: TRBD2
J: TRBJ2-4
V: TRBV27

CDR3: CASSPEQGDTEAFF
DNA: TGCGCCAGCAGCCCGGAACAGGGGGACACTGAAGCTTTCTTT
size: -
D: TRBD1
J: TRBJ1-1
V: TRBV5-1

CDR3: CAVQRGNYGYTF
DNA: TGTGCCGTCCAGCGGGGGAACTATGGCTACACCTTC
size: -
D: -
J: TRBJ1-2
V: TRBV6-5

CDR3: CASSQDLPYRVGEKLFF
DNA: TGTGCCAGCAGCCAAGATCTCCCCTACAGGGTGGGAGAAAAACTGTTTTTT
size: -
D: -
J: TRBJ1-4
V: TRBV14

CDR3: CASRPTQGWSADTQYF
DNA: TGTGCCAGCAGACCTACACAGGGGTGGTCCGCAGATACGCAGTATTTT
size: -
D: TRBD1
J: TRBJ2-3
V: TRBV5-4

CDR3: CASSPRGTGRGWDGYTF
DNA: TGTGCCAGCTCACCTCGTGGGACAGGGAGAGGTTGGGATGGCTACACCTTC
size: -
D: TRBD1
J: TRBJ1-2
V: TRBV18

CDR3: CASSLDQGAMETQYF
DNA: TGTGCCAGCAGCTTAGATCAGGGGGCGATGGAGACCCAGTACTTC
size: -
D: TRBD1
J: TRBJ2-5
V: TRBV11-2

CDR3: CASSPLRDQPQHF
DNA: TGTGCCAGCAGTCCCTTACGGGATCAGCCCCAGCATTTT
size: -
D: -
J: TRBJ1-5
V: TRBV6-5

CDR3: CASSPGMADTQYF
DNA: TGCGCCAGCTCGCCGGGAATGGCAGATACGCAGTATTTT
size: -
D: -
J: TRBJ2-3
V: TRBV10-2

CDR3: CASSRTGRVNTEAFF
DNA: TGTGCCAGCAGTCGAACGGGGAGAGTGAACACTGAAGCTTTCTTT
size: -
D: -
J: TRBJ1-1
V: TRBV5-6

CDR3: CASSSGTSGSYNEQFF
DNA: TGTGCCAGCAGCAGCGGGACTAGCGGCTCCTACAATGAGCAGTTCTTC
size: -
D: TRBD2
J: TRBJ2-1
V: TRBV11-3

CDR3: CASSAAGFNTEAFF
DNA: TGCGCCAGCAGCGCGGCAGGGTTTAACACTGAAGCTTTCTTT
size: -
D: -
J: TRBJ1-1
V: TRBV5-1

CDR3: CASSLQGWEAFF
DNA: TGTGCCAGCTCACTACAGGGTTGGGAGGCTTTCTTT
size: once
D: -
J: TRBJ1-1
V: TRBV18

CDR3: CASSIPGQESYEQYF
DNA: TGTGCCAGCAGCATACCGGGACAGGAGTCCTACGAGCAGTACTTC
size: -
D: TRBD1
J: TRBJ2-7
V: TRBV5-4

CDR3: CASSDLELATNEKLFF
DNA: TGTGCCAGCAGCGACCTAGAGCTAGCAACTAATGAAAAACTGTTTTTT
size: -
D: -
J: TRBJ1-4
V: TRBV9

CDR3: CASSQVRALGDTEAFF
DNA: TGCGCCAGCAGCCAAGTAAGGGCTCTGGGAGACACTGAAGCTTTCTTT
size: -
D: -
J: TRBJ1-1
V: TRBV4-1

CDR3: CASRGWQETQYF
DNA: TGTGCCAGCCGGGGTTGGCAAGAGACCCAGTACTTC
size: -
D: -
J: TRBJ2-5
V: TRBV6-5

CDR3: CASSSDRGGTQYF
DNA: TGTGCCAGCAGTTCCGACAGGGGTGGTACGCAGTATTTT
size: -
D: TRBD1
J: TRBJ2-3
V: TRBV6-5

CDR3: CASSQELAGYTDTQYF
DNA: TGCGCCAGCAGCCAAGAACTAGCGGGGTACACAGATACGCAGTATTTT
size: -
D: TRBD2
J: TRBJ2-3
V: TRBV4-1

CDR3: CASSFTGGDYGYTF
DNA: TGCGCCAGCAGCTTCACAGGGGGCGACTATGGCTACACCTTC
size: -
D: TRBD1
J: TRBJ1-2
V: TRBV5-1

CDR3: CASSLYGTGGANTEAFF
DNA: TGTGCCAGCAGCTTATACGGGACAGGGGGCGCAAACACTGAAGCTTTCTTT
size: -
D: TRBD1
J: TRBJ1-1
V: TRBV11-2

CDR3: CASIKGLPGELFF
DNA: TGTGCCAGCATTAAGGGACTCCCCGGGGAGCTGTTTTTT
size: -
D: -
J: TRBJ2-2
V: TRBV18

CDR3: CASSLAGGPVNEQFF
DNA: TGCGCCAGCAGCTTAGCGGGAGGGCCTGTTAATGAGCAGTTCTTC
size: once
D: TRBD2
J: TRBJ2-1
V: TRBV5-1

CDR3: CASSFTQGRRFDTGELFF
DNA: TGTGCCAGCAGCTTTACCCAGGGTAGGAGATTTGACACCGGGGAGCTGTTTTTT
size: -
D: -
J: TRBJ2-2
V: TRBV11-3

CDR3: CASSQEQGATTEAFF
DNA: TGCGCCAGCAGCCAAGAACAGGGGGCGACCACTGAAGCTTTCTTT
size: -
D: TRBD1
J: TRBJ1-1
V: TRBV4-1

CDR3: CASSPEGTEAFF
DNA: TGTGCCAGCAGTCCGGAGGGTACTGAAGCTTTCTTT
size: few
D: -
J: TRBJ1-1
V: TRBV12-3/TRBV12-4

CDR3: CASSEVSGYGYTF
DNA: TGTGCCAGCAGTGAAGTTTCAGGGTATGGCTACACCTTC
size: few
D: -
J: TRBJ1-2
V: TRBV6-1

CDR3: CASRTGLGNQPQHF
DNA: TGTGCCAGCAGGACAGGACTGGGCAATCAGCCCCAGCATTTT
size: -
D: -
J: TRBJ1-5
V: TRBV9

CDR3: CASSTGVVGGNTIYF
DNA: TGTGCCAGCAGCACAGGGGTTGTGGGAGGAAACACCATATATTTT
size: -
D: TRBD1
J: TRBJ1-3
V: TRBV7-2

CDR3: CASSDRGDQPQHF
DNA: TGCGCCAGCAGCGACAGGGGGGATCAGCCCCAGCATTTT
size: -
D: TRBD1
J: TRBJ1-5
V: TRBV4-3

CDR3: CASSRTSGSSRGTGELFF
DNA: TGTGCCAGCAGCCGGACTAGCGGGAGTTCTAGAGGGACCGGGGAGCTGTTTTTT
size: -
D: TRBD2
J: TRBJ2-2
V: TRBV27

CDR3: CASSDTGGSGYEQYF
DNA: TGTGCCAGCAGTGACACAGGGGGCAGTGGATACGAGCAGTACTTC
size: few
D: TRBD1
J: TRBJ2-7
V: TRBV2

CDR3: CASSMTSGEYNEQFF
DNA: TGTGCCAGTAGTATGACTAGCGGAGAGTACAATGAGCAGTTCTTC
size: -
D: TRBD2
J: TRBJ2-1
V: TRBV19

CDR3: CASSEQDRSYNSPLHF
DNA: TGTGCCAGCAGTGAACAAGACAGATCCTATAATTCACCCCTCCACTTT
size: -
D: -
J: TRBJ1-6
V: TRBV6-1

CDR3: CSVGEDEKLFF
DNA: TGCAGCGTTGGCGAGGATGAAAAACTGTTTTTT
size: -
D: -
J: TRBJ1-4
V: TRBV29-1

CDR3: CASSDRDRDWSGNQPQHF
DNA: TGTGCCAGCAGTGACCGGGACAGGGATTGGTCTGGCAATCAGCCCCAGCATTTT
size: -
D: TRBD1
J: TRBJ1-5
V: TRBV28

CDR3: CALDRGPDPNYGYTF
DNA: TGTGCCTTGGACAGGGGACCCGACCCTAACTATGGCTACACCTTC
size: -
D: TRBD1
J: TRBJ1-2
V: TRBV30

CDR3: CASGTGGYGYTF
DNA: TGTGCCAGCGGGACAGGGGGCTACGGCTACACCTTC
size: -
D: TRBD1
J: TRBJ1-2
V: TRBV12-3/TRBV12-4

CDR3: CASSLKGAAYNTEAFF
DNA: TGTGCCAGCAGCTTAAAGGGGGCTGCTTATAACACTGAAGCTTTCTTT
size: once
D: TRBD1
J: TRBJ1-1
V: TRBV7-9

CDR3: CASSDSTNYGYTF
DNA: TGCGCCAGCTCGGACAGTACTAACTATGGCTACACCTTC
size: -
D: -
J: TRBJ1-2
V: TRBV10-1